Shown below are 29 T cell receptor beta chains from a single sample sequenced in a study of shared clonotypes between healthy human individuals. Here immunoSEQ multiplex PCR was the method, and the copy in TCRdb shows in-frame clones only, minus some. Of fewer than 2.5 million clones listed, over 85% are singletons. What was sequenced was naive CD4+ T cells from PBMCs. Subset given: CD45RA+ positively selected. The receptors stem from a man between 18 and 35 years old in good health. Some clones in this sample may be carry-over from other donors' samples.

On this clone: The sample contains more than one DNA sequence encoding this CDR3. The chain links TRBV5-1 to TRBJ1-3; no clear D. V was clipped by 2 bases and J by 0 bases, with 6 bases between them. Germline loops: CDR1 SGHRS, CDR2 YFSETQ. The CDR3 consists of 14 residues. CDR3 in DNA: TGCGCCAGCAGCTTCGGCAGCTCTGGAAACACCATATATTTT. It is translated as CASSFGSSGNTIYF.

The J gene is TRBJ2-3, the V gene TRBV18; weak D call: TRBD2 (8 bases). Trimming stripped 1 base from V and 2 bases from J, with 16 bases between. The CDR3 loop spans 17 amino acids. The germline V gene has CDR1 KGHSH and CDR2 LQKENI. CDR3 in DNA: TGTGCCAGCTCACCACTCGGGACAGCGGGAGCCACAGATACGCAGTATTTT. Its protein product is CASSPLGTAGATDTQYF.

V usage is TRBV30 and J usage is TRBJ2-1; 14 bases align to TRBD2. V lost 8 bases, J lost 7 bases, and 10 bases stayed unmatched. Germline CDR1 reads GTSNPN; CDR2 reads SVGIG (reference sequence). This CDR3 is 15 amino acids long. As DNA, the CDR3 is TGTGCCAGGAAGGACGGGACTAGCGGGAGTAATGAGCAGTTCTTC. It is translated as CARKDGTSGSNEQFF.

Only one count was recorded for this clone. Distinct nucleotide sequences in the sample also encode this CDR3. The chain joins TRBV9 to TRBJ2-1, with TRBD1 as a possible D gene (6 bases). The V gene lost 0 bases and the J gene lost 6 bases, with 7 bases spanning the gap. Germline-derived CDR1 and CDR2 are SGDLS and YYNGEE. This CDR3 comprises 13 residues. The CDR3 sequence is CASSVAGVNEQFF. In nucleotides, the CDR3 is TGTGCCAGCAGCGTAGCAGGGGTCAATGAGCAGTTCTTC.

The chain links TRBV19 to TRBJ2-3; D perhaps matches TRBD2 (6 bases). This CDR3 region has 18 residues. Germline CDR1 and CDR2: LNHDA and SQIVND (reference sequence). Trimming took 4 bases from V and 6 from J, leaving 26 bases between them. CDR3 bases: TGTGCCAGTAGTAGCCGCCCGCCTAGCGACCTTCAATTGGATACGCAGTATTTT. The encoded protein is CASSSRPPSDLQLDTQYF.

The rearrangement links TRBV15 to TRBJ1-1; 12 nucleotides align to TRBD1. Per germline, CDR1 LNHNV and CDR2 YYDKDF (reference sequence). V trimming: 3 bases; J trimming: 3 bases; junction bases outside the gene matches: 8. The CDR3 length is 17 residues. CDR3 loop: CATSRGTGGTWDTEAFF. The CDR3 DNA reads as TGTGCCACCAGCAGGGGGACAGGGGGCACCTGGGACACTGAAGCTTTCTTT.

This clone has only one observation. CDR3 DNA: TGTGCCAGTGGGCGGACAGACCGAGGGGGCTACACCTTC. It encodes CASGRTDRGGYTF. The V and J genes are TRBV19 and TRBJ1-2, with a tentative D call TRBD1 (6 bases). The germline V gene encodes CDR1 LNHDA and CDR2 SQIVND (reference sequence). The CDR3 has 13 residues. The V end was cut by 8 bases, the J end by 8 bases, with 18 bases between.

The chain links TRBV15 to TRBJ2-2, with TRBD1 as a possible D gene (7 bases). CDR1 and CDR2 from the germline V gene are LNHNV and YYDKDF (reference sequence). The V gene lost 7 bases and the J gene lost 2 bases, with 11 bases spanning the gap. The CDR3 is made up of 14 amino acids. CDR3 region: CATKTGTNTGELFF. CDR3 sequence (DNA): TGTGCCACCAAGACAGGGACTAACACCGGGGAGCTGTTTTTT. Filled out from reference TRBV15 and TRBJ2-2, the complete variable domain reads DAMVIQNPRYQVTQFGKPVTLSCSQTLNHNVMYWYQQKSSQAPKLLFHYYDKDFNNEADTPDNFQSRRPNTSFCFLDIRSPGLGDTAMYLCATKTGTNTGELFFGEGSRLTVL.

The chain combines TRBV5-1 with TRBJ2-1; the D is unclear. V lost 4 bases and J 4 bases, leaving 15 bases between the germline ends. Germline CDR1 reads SGHRS; CDR2 reads YFSETQ. This CDR3 is built from 15 residues. In DNA form, the CDR3 reads TGCGCCAGCAGCCTGAGACCTGTCGGGTACAATGAGCAGTTCTTC. Its translation is CASSLRPVGYNEQFF.

This clone has just one count. The sample has other DNA sequences that encode this CDR3 too. The chain joins TRBV12-5 to TRBJ2-3, with 8 positions matching TRBD2. Germline V gene sequence: CDR1 LGHNT, CDR2 FRNRAP. CDR3 length: 13 residues. Trimming at V came to 4 bases and at J to 6 bases, leaving 3 bases not matched to a gene. The DNA of the CDR3 is TGTGCTAGTGGTTCCTCGGGGGGGGATACGCAGTATTTT. Translation gives CASGSSGGDTQYF. Complete variable domain (other parts from reference TRBV12-5 and TRBJ2-3): DARVTQTPRHKVTEMGQEVTMRCQPILGHNTVFWYRQTMMQGLELLAYFRNRAPLDDSGMPKDRFSAEMPDATLATLKIQPSEPRDSAVYFCASGSSGGDTQYFGPGTRLTVL.

This chain uses TRBV5-1 with TRBJ2-7; 7 bases are a match to TRBD2. CDR3 length: 15 residues. Germline V gene lookup returns CDR1 SGHRS and CDR2 YFSETQ. With 0 bases clipped from V and 0 bases from J, the junction kept 3 bases outside the gene matches. Written as DNA, the CDR3 is TGCGCCAGCAGCTTGGCAGCGGGATTCTCCTACGAGCAGTACTTC. Encoded protein: CASSLAAGFSYEQYF.

The genes are TRBV4-1 and TRBJ2-7; 7 bases fit TRBD2. Per germline, CDR1 MGHRA and CDR2 YSYEKL. This CDR3 comprises 14 residues. The J segment lost 4 bases and the V segment lost 5 bases, leaving 8 bases of the junction unmatched. The CDR3 DNA is TGCGCCAGCAGCAGGGCGGGAGCGATATACGAGCAGTACTTC. It encodes CASSRAGAIYEQYF.

This clone was counted only a few times. The chain employs TRBV7-9 and TRBJ2-5; perhaps TRBD2 as D (5 bases). Trimming left V 1 base short and J 3 bases short, with 6 bases between. The germline V gene encodes CDR1 SEHNR and CDR2 FQNEAQ (reference sequence). The CDR3 is 13 residues long. This chain's CDR3 is CASSLDGEETQYF. In nucleotides, the CDR3 is TGTGCCAGCAGCTTAGACGGGGAAGAGACCCAGTACTTC.

The V call is TRBV29-1, the J call TRBJ2-7; tentatively, D is TRBD1 (5 bases). Trimming took off 1 base at V and 2 bases at J, with 21 bases between the two ends. The CDR3 is 17 residues long. Germline assignment: CDR1 SQVTM and CDR2 ANQGSEA. This chain's CDR3 is CSVEGRANTFIAYEQYF. In DNA form, the CDR3 reads TGCAGCGTTGAAGGCAGGGCAAATACCTTCATCGCCTACGAGCAGTACTTC.

V is TRBV9 and J is TRBJ1-1, with 9 bases lining up with TRBD1. After removal of 0 bases from V and 6 bases from J, the junction contained 6 bases not matched to a gene. The V gene's germline CDR1 is SGDLS and CDR2 YYNGEE. This CDR3 has 15 amino acids. As DNA, the CDR3 is TGTGCCAGCAGCGTAGTGGGACAGGGAAACGCTGAAGCTTTCTTT. Translating it yields CASSVVGQGNAEAFF.

The chain employs TRBV19 and TRBJ1-6; a possible D gene is TRBD1 (5 bases). Germline lookup yields CDR1 LNHDA and CDR2 SQIVND (reference sequence). The CDR3 has 14 amino acids. Trimming pared 8 bases from V and 6 bases from J, leaving 14 bases between. The CDR3 bases are TGTGCCAGTGAATCTCAGGGCGGTAATTCACCCCTCCACTTT. This sequence encodes CASESQGGNSPLHF.

The chain carries TRBV27 and TRBJ1-2; D is undetermined. Looked up from germline, CDR1 is MNHEY and CDR2 is SMNVEV (reference sequence). V was trimmed by 7 bases and J by 7 bases, leaving 10 bases between them. The CDR3 runs to 11 residues. The CDR3 DNA reads TGTGCCAGCATCATTCGTTCTGGCTACACCTTC. This codes for CASIIRSGYTF.

Comment on this clone: The same CDR3 also results from other DNA sequences found in this sample. J is TRBJ1-2 and V is TRBV25-1, with D unresolved. Trimming pared 2 bases from V and 8 bases from J, leaving 6 bases between. Germline V gene sequence: CDR1 MGHDK, CDR2 SYGVNS. This CDR3 has 11 amino acids. CDR3 in amino acids: CASSEDYGYTF. Here the CDR3 DNA reads TGTGCCAGCAGTGAAGATTACGGCTACACCTTC.

This chain uses TRBV5-1 with TRBJ1-1; 8 bases are a match to TRBD1. CDR3 size: 15 residues. J gave up 1 base and V 4 bases, and 6 bases lay outside the gene matches. Germline CDR1 reads SGHRS; CDR2 reads YFSETQ. In DNA form, the CDR3 reads TGCGCCAGCAGCACTGGCGGGACAGGGAACACTGAAGCTTTCTTT. Translation gives CASSTGGTGNTEAFF.

This CDR3 reads CASRGGTGYNYGYTF. As DNA, the CDR3 is TGCGCCAGCAGGGGCGGGACAGGATATAACTATGGCTACACCTTC. The chain links TRBV5-1 to TRBJ1-2, with 8 nucleotides matching TRBD1. CDR1 is SGHRS and CDR2 is YFSETQ in the germline V gene. J gave up 1 base and V 5 bases, and 7 bases lay outside the gene matches. The length of the CDR3 is 15 residues.

The J gene is TRBJ2-3, the V gene TRBV11-3; D may correspond to TRBD1 or TRBD2 (5 bases each). The CDR3 is 19 amino acids. Trimming pared 1 base from V and 1 base from J, leaving 21 bases between. Per the germline V gene, CDR1 is SGHNT and CDR2 is YENEEA. In DNA, the CDR3 is TGTGCCAGCAGCTTAGCTCTACCGGGTGGGGGAGAGGGCACAGATACGCAGTATTTT. Its protein product is CASSLALPGGGEGTDTQYF.

The chain carries TRBV7-2 and TRBJ2-3; unclear D gene. The germline gives CDR1 SGHTA, CDR2 FQGNSA. There are 16 residues in the CDR3. Trimming removed 5 bases at V and 4 bases at J, with 19 bases between. The DNA of the CDR3 is TGTGCCAGCAGCCTCCTCGGAACGGCCCAGGCAGATACGCAGTATTTT. It is translated as CASSLLGTAQADTQYF.

Concerning this clone itself: Other DNA sequences in this sample translate to the same CDR3. The J gene is TRBJ1-1, the V gene TRBV28; D not certain. Trimming took 6 bases from V and 2 from J, leaving 16 bases between them. The CDR3 has 15 amino acids. CDR1 MDHEN and CDR2 SYDVKM come from the germline V gene. The DNA of the CDR3 is TGTGCCAGCAGCTCATCGGGCAGGTTAAACACTGAAGCTTTCTTT. Protein product: CASSSSGRLNTEAFF.

The rearrangement links TRBV28 to TRBJ2-4; D gene ambiguous. This CDR3 comprises 13 residues. With 3 bases removed from V and 0 bases from J, the gap between germline ends came to 3 bases. CDR1 MDHEN and CDR2 SYDVKM come from the germline V gene. The chain's CDR3 is CASSLIAKNIQYF. CDR3 sequence (DNA): TGTGCCAGCAGTTTGATAGCCAAAAACATTCAGTACTTC.

This chain uses TRBV7-2 with TRBJ1-3; 7 bases are a match to TRBD1. Germline V lookup: CDR1 SGHTA, CDR2 FQGNSA. Unmatched junction bases numbered 17, after V lost 7 bases and J lost 2 bases. The CDR3 length is 18 residues. The CDR3 spells CASTGLGDSLIPGNTIYF. The CDR3, as DNA: TGTGCCAGCACTGGACTTGGGGACAGCCTAATTCCTGGAAACACCATATATTTT.

The chain combines TRBV7-7 with TRBJ2-5, with 7 positions matching TRBD1. V lost 2 bases, J lost 4 bases, and 7 bases stayed unmatched. The CDR3 extends over 15 amino acids. Germline CDR1 reads SSHAT; CDR2 reads FNYEAQ (reference sequence). DNA of the CDR3: TGTGCCAGCAGCTTAAGACAGGGCGGTGGAGAGACCCAGTACTTC. It yields the protein CASSLRQGGGETQYF.

The rearrangement joins TRBV9 to TRBJ2-3; unclear D gene. The CDR3 has 16 amino acids. Looked up from germline, CDR1 is SGDLS and CDR2 is YYNGEE. V was clipped by 0 bases and J by 2 bases, with 13 bases between them. The CDR3 region has the DNA TGTGCCAGCAGCGTAGCGAGCGACTCGTACACAGATACGCAGTATTTT. Residues: CASSVASDSYTDTQYF.

The chain links TRBV9 to TRBJ2-5; the D is unclear. Germline V gene lookup returns CDR1 SGDLS and CDR2 YYNGEE. V was clipped by 4 bases and J by 5 bases, with 15 bases between them. This CDR3 has 14 residues. CDR3 region: CASSPRTDAETQYF. CDR3 DNA sequence: TGTGCCAGCAGCCCGCGAACAGACGCGGAGACCCAGTACTTC.

The chain uses TRBV7-3 and TRBJ2-5; a weak D match, TRBD2 (6 bases). The germline V gene has CDR1 SGHTA and CDR2 FQGTGA. The CDR3 covers 16 residues. The V end was cut by 5 bases, the J end by 5 bases, with 21 bases between. The CDR3 DNA follows: TGTGCCAGCAGCCCGTCACGTCGGGAGTCTGGCGAGACCCAGTACTTC. Its translation: CASSPSRRESGETQYF.